What follows are 6 T cell receptor beta chains derived from one specimen sequenced in a study of cytomegalovirus exposure and HLA in healthy donors. PCR was performed using 60 Vbeta and 13 Jbeta primers. This table comes from immunoSEQ multiplex PCR, and its TCRdb copy is limited to in-frame clones, with some not included. The sample has tens of thousands of clones; the top ten hold 9% to 15%. The sequenced material came from PBMCs. These receptor sequences come from a woman between 55 and 75 years old in good health and CMV-seropositive.

The rearrangement uses TRBV19 and TRBJ2-7, with a possible D match to TRBD1 (6 bases). Trimming removed 8 bases from V and 0 bases from J, with 14 bases in between. CDR3 length: 14 amino acids. In germline, CDR1 is LNHDA, CDR2 SQIVND (reference sequence). The CDR3 loop reads CASGYRERSYEQYF. For the CDR3, the DNA is TGTGCCAGTGGTTACAGGGAGCGCTCCTACGAGCAGTACTTC.

The rearrangement uses TRBV10-3 and TRBJ1-1, with a weak D call TRBD1 (5 bases). There are 15 residues in the CDR3. V was shortened by 10 bases and J by 3 bases, with 21 bases between the two germline ends. CDR1 is ENHRY, CDR2 SYGVKD, per germline. The CDR3 coding sequence is TGTGCCACCCGATCGACAGAAGGGCGCGACACTGAAGCTTTCTTT. It codes for CATRSTEGRDTEAFF.

This chain uses TRBV27 with TRBJ1-1, with TRBD1 matching over 7 bases. Germline CDR1 and CDR2: MNHEY and SMNVEV (reference sequence). Trimming at V came to 5 bases and at J to 1 base, leaving 7 bases not matched to a gene. This CDR3 has 15 amino acids. The CDR3 reads CASSLTGEWNTEAFF. As DNA, the CDR3 is TGTGCCAGCAGTCTCACAGGGGAATGGAACACTGAAGCTTTCTTT.

In DNA, the CDR3 is TGTGCCAGTAGTCCGACAGCTCCTATGGGTTTCGGCTACACCTTC. Translated: CASSPTAPMGFGYTF. The chain joins TRBV19 to TRBJ1-2; TRBD1 might be the D (5 bases). Per the germline V gene, CDR1 is LNHDA and CDR2 is SQIVND (reference sequence). The CDR3 has 15 residues. The V gene lost 5 bases and the J gene lost 8 bases, with 21 bases spanning the gap.

This chain joins TRBV6-1 and TRBJ2-7, with TRBD2 identical over 7 bases. V lost 0 bases and J lost 3; bases outside the gene matches: 5. Germline V CDR1 and CDR2: MNHNS, SASEGT. CDR3 length equals 15 residues. The CDR3 bases are TGTGCCAGCAGTGAAGCGCCTAGCGGAGGCTACGAGCAGTACTTC. Translation gives CASSEAPSGGYEQYF.

The chain links TRBV28 to TRBJ1-2; TRBD1 matches at 7 bases. The CDR3 has 12 residues. V dropped 8 bases and J dropped 5; count of bases not matched to a gene: 5. Germline CDR1 is MDHEN and CDR2 is SYDVKM. CDR3 DNA sequence: TGTGCCAGCGACCAGACAGGGTATGGCTACACCTTC. This gives the protein CASDQTGYGYTF.